This TCR beta chain emerged from a study of tumor and adjacent non-tumor tissue in lung cancer. Study observations and caveats: In normal lung, the top 100 clones were significantly more dominant than in tumor. Tumor TCR diversity, when higher, was linked to shorter survival.

The template was RNA from unsorted bulk tissue. Distant lung tissue was collected more than 3 cm away from the tumor edge. In the case of this clonotype: Antigen: not known. One end of the junction varies from germline; a read error may be responsible.

CDR3 length: 15 residues. The germline V gene encodes CDR1 SGHRS and CDR2 YFSETQ. The library came from three nested PCR rounds adapted from ARM-PCR protocols. MiXCR, applied by TCRdb to the multiplex PCR reads, yields one record per CDR3 protein. Altogether 45,000 or so distinct CDR3 sequences are present, roughly 62% being singletons, with the ten largest covering 19%. This TCR came from a middle-aged woman with non-small cell lung cancer. The genes are TRBV5-1 and TRBJ2-1, with 9 bases that match TRBD1. The sequenced sample was distant non-tumor lung tissue. In DNA, the CDR3 is TGTGCCAGCAGGTCCGGGACAGGGACGACTAATGAGCAGTTCTTC. It codes for CASRSGTGTTNEQFF.